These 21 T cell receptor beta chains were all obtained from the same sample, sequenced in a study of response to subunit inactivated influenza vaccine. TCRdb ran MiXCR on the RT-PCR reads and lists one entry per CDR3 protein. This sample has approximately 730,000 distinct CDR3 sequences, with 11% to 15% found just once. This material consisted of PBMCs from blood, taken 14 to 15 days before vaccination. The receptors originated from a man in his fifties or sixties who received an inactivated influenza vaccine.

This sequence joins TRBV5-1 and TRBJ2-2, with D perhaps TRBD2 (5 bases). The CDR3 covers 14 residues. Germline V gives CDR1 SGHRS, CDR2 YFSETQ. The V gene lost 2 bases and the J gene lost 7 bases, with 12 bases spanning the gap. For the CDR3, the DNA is TGCGCCAGCAGCTTACCTCCGGGGAGCGGGGAGCTGTTTTTT. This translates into CASSLPPGSGELFF.

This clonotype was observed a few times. The CDR3 region is CSARDYAWTQYF. In DNA form, the CDR3 reads TGCAGCGCCCGGGACTATGCGTGGACCCAGTACTTC. The chain is built from TRBV29-1 and TRBJ2-5, with TRBD2 matching 7 bases. The germline V gene encodes CDR1 SQVTM and CDR2 ANQGSEA. The CDR3 sequence is 12 residues long. Trimming at V came to 7 bases and at J to 7 bases, leaving 9 bases not matched to a gene.

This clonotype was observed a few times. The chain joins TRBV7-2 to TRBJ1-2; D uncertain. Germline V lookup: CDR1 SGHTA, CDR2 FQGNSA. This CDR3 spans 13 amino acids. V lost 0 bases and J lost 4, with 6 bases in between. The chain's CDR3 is CASSLALLYGYTF. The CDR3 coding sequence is TGTGCCAGCAGCTTAGCCCTACTCTATGGCTACACCTTC.

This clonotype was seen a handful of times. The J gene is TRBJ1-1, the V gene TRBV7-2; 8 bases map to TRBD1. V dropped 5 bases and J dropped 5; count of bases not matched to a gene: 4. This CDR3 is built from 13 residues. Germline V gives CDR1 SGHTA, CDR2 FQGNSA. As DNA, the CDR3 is TGTGCCAGCAGCCCGGGACAGGCTACTGAAGCTTTCTTT. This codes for CASSPGQATEAFF.

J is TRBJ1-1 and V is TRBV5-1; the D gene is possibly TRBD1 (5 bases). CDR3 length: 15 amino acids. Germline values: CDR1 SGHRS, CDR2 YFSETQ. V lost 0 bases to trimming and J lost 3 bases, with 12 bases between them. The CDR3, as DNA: TGCGCCAGCAGCTTGGCCCCAGGGATTGACACTGAAGCTTTCTTT. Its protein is CASSLAPGIDTEAFF.

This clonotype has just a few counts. The CDR3 nucleotides read TGTGCCAGCAGCTTGTATCGGACTGGTTATGGCTACACCTTC. Protein: CASSLYRTGYGYTF. This chain links TRBV7-8 with TRBJ1-2; D gene unclear. This CDR3 has 14 amino acids. Per the germline V gene, CDR1 is SGHVS and CDR2 is FQNEAQ. V lost 3 bases and J 5 bases, leaving 13 bases between the germline ends.

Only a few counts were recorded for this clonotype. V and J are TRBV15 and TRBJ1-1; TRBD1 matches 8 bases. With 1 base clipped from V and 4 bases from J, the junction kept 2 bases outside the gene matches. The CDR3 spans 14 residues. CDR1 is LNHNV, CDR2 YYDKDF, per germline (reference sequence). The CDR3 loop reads CATSRGTGITEAFF. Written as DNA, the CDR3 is TGTGCCACCAGCAGAGGGACAGGGATCACTGAAGCTTTCTTT.

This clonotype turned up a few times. CDR3 amino acids: CASSLGSLAGWGEQYF. The DNA for the CDR3 is TGTGCCAGCAGCTTGGGATCACTAGCGGGATGGGGCGAGCAGTACTTC. The rearrangement links TRBV5-5 to TRBJ2-7, with 10 bases identical to TRBD2. CDR1 is SGHKS, CDR2 YYEKEE, per germline (reference sequence). V shed 0 bases and J 6 bases; nucleotides not matched to a gene: 9. This CDR3 spans 16 amino acids.

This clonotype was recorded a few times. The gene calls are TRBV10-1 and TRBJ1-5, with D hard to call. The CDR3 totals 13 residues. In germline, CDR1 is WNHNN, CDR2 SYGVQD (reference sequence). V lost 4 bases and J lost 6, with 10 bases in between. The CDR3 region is CASSGAMGQPQHF. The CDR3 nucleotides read TGCGCCAGCAGTGGGGCCATGGGTCAGCCCCAGCATTTT.

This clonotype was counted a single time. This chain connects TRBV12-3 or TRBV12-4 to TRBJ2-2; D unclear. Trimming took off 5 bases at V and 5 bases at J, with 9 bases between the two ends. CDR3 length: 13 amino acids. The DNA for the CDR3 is TGTGCCAGCAGTCGCCGAACAACCGGGGAGCTGTTTTTT. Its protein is CASSRRTTGELFF.

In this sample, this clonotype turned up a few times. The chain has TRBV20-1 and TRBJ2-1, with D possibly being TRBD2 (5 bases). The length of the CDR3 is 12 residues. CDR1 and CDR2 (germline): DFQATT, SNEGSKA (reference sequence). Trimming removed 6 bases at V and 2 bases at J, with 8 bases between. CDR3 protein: CSAVGAYNEQFF. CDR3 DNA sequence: TGCAGTGCGGTCGGGGCCTACAATGAGCAGTTCTTC.

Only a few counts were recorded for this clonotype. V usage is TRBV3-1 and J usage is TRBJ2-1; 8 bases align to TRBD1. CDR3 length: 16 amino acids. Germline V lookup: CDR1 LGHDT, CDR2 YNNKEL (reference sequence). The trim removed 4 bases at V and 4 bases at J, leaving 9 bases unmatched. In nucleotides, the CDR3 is TGTGCCAGCAGCCTCAATGCCGGACAGGGATACAATGAGCAGTTCTTC. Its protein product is CASSLNAGQGYNEQFF.

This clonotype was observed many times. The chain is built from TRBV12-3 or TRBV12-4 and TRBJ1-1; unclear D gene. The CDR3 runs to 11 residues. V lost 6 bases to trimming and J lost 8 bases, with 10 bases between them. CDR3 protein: CASSGPGEAFF. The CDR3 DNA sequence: TGTGCCAGCAGCGGTCCGGGAGAAGCTTTCTTT.

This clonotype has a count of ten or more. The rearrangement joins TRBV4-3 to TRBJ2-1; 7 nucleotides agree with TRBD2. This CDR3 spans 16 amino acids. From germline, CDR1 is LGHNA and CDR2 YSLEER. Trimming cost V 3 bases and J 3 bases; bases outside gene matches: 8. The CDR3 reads CASSQPSGPDYNEQFF. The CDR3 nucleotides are TGCGCCAGCAGCCAGCCTAGCGGACCAGACTACAATGAGCAGTTCTTC.

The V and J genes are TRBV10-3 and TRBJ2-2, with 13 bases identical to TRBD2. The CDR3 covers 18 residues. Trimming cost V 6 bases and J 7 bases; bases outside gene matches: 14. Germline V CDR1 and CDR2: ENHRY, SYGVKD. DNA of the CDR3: TGTGCCATCAGCCCGGGACTAGCGGGGTGGCAGCGGAACGGGGAGCTGTTTTTT. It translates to CAISPGLAGWQRNGELFF.

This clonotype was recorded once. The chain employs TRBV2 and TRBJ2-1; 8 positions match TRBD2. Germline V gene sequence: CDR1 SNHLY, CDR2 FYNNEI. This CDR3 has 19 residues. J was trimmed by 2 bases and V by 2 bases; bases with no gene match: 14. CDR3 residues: CASSEPSSGALRAYNEQFF. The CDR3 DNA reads TGTGCCAGCAGTGAACCCAGTAGCGGGGCCCTACGTGCCTACAATGAGCAGTTCTTC.

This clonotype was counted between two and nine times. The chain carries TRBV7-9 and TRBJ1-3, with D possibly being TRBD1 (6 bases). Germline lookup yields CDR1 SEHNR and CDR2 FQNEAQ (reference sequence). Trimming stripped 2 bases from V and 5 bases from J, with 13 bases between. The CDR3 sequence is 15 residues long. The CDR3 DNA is TGTGCCAGCAGCTTAACGACAGGTTCCAGAAACACCATATATTTT. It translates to CASSLTTGSRNTIYF.

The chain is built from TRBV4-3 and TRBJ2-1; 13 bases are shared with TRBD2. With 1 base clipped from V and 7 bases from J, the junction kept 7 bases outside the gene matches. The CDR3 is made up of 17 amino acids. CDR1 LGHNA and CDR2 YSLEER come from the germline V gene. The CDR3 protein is CASSQGFGTSGINEQFF. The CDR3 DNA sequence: TGCGCCAGCAGCCAAGGGTTCGGGACTAGCGGGATTAATGAGCAGTTCTTC.

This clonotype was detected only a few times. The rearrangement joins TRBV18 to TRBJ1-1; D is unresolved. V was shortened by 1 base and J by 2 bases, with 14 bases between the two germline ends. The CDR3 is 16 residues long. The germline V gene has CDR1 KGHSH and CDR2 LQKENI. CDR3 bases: TGTGCCAGCTCACCACGATCGGGAGGAACAAACACTGAAGCTTTCTTT. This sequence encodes CASSPRSGGTNTEAFF. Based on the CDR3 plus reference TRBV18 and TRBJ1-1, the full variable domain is NAGVMQNPRHLVRRRGQEARLRCSPMKGHSHVYWYRQLPEEGLKFMVYLQKENIIDESGMPKERFSAEFPKEGPSILRIQQVVRGDSAAYFCASSPRSGGTNTEAFFGQGTRLTVV.

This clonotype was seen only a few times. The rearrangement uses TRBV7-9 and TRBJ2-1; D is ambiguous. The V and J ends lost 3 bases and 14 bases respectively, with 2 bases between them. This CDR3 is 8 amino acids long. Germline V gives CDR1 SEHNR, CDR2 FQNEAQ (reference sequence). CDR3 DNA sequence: TGTGCCAGCAGCTTGGAGTTCTTC. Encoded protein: CASSLEFF.

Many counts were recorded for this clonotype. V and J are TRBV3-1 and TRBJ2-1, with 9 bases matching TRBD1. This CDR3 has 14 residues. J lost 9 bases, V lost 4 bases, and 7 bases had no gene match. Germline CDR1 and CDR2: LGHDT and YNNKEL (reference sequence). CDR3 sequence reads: CASSRGQGSGEQFF. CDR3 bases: TGTGCCAGCAGCCGTGGACAGGGGTCGGGTGAGCAGTTCTTC.